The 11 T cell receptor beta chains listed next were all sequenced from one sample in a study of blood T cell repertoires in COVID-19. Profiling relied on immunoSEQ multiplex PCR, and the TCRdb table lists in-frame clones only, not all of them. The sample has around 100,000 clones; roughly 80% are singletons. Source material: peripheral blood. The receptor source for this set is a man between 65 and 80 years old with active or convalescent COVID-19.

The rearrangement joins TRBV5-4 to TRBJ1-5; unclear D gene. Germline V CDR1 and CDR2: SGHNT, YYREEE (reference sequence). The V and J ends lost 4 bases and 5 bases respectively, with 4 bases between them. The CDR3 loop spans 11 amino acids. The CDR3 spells CASSPDQPQHF. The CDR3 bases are TGTGCCAGCAGCCCCGATCAGCCCCAGCATTTT.

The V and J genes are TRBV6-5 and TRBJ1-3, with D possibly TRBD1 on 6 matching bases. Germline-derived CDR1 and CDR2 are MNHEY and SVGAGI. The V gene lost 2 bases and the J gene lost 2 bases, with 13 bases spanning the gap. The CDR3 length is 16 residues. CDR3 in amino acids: CASSYRTGLTGNTIYF. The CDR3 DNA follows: TGTGCCAGCAGTTACCGTACAGGGTTAACTGGAAACACCATATATTTT.

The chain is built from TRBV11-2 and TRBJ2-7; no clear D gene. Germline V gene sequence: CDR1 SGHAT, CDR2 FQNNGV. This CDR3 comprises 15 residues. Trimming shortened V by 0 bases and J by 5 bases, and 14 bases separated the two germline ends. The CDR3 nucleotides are TGTGCCAGCAGCTTAGATACCAGGAATCTACACGAGCAGTACTTC. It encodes CASSLDTRNLHEQYF. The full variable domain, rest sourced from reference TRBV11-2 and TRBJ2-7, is EAGVAQSPRYKIIEKRQSVAFWCNPISGHATLYWYQQILGQGPKLLIQFQNNGVVDDSQLPKDRFSAERLKGVDSTLKIQPAKLEDSAVYLCASSLDTRNLHEQYFGPGTRLTVT.

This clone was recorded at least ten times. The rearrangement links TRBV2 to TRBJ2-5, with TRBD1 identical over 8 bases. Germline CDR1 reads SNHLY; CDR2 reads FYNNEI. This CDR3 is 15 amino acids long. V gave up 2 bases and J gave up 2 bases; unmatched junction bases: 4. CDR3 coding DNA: TGTGCCAGCAGTGAATCAAGGACAGGGCAAGAGACCCAGTACTTC. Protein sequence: CASSESRTGQETQYF.

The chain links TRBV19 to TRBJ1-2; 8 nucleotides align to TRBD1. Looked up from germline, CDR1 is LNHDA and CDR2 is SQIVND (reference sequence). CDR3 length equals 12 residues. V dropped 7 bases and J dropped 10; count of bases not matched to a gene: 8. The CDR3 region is CASTTDRVHYTF. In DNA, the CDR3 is TGTGCCAGTACCACGGACAGGGTTCACTACACCTTC.

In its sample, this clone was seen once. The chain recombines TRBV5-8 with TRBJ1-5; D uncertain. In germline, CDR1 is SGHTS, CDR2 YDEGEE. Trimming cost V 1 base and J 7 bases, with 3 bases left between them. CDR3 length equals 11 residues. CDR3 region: CASSLTQPQHF. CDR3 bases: TGTGCCAGCAGCTTGACACAGCCCCAGCATTTT.

CDR3 DNA: TGTGCCTGGAGTAAGGGGGCGGTATACGAGCAGTACTTC. Translating gives CAWSKGAVYEQYF. The chain uses TRBV30 and TRBJ2-7; 7 positions agree with TRBD1. Looked up from germline, CDR1 is GTSNPN and CDR2 is SVGIG (reference sequence). This CDR3 has 13 residues. The junction had 5 bases not matched to a gene; V was cut back by 2 bases and J by 4 bases.

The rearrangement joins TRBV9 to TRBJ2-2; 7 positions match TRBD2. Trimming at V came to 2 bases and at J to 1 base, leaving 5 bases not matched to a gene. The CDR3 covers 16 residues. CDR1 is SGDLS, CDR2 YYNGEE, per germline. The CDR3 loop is CASSVRDYLNTGELFF. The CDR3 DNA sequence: TGTGCCAGCAGCGTGCGGGACTACCTGAACACCGGGGAGCTGTTTTTT.

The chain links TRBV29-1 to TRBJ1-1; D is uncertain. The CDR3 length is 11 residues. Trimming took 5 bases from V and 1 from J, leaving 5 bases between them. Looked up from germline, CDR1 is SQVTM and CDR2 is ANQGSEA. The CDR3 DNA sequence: TGCAGCGTTTCAGGGAACACTGAAGCTTTCTTT. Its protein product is CSVSGNTEAFF.

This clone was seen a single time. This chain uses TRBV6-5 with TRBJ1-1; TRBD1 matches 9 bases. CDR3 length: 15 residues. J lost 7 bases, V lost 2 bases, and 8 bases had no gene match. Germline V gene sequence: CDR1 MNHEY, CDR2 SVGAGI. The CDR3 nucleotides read TGTGCCAGCAGTTACGGGGGGACAGGGAGGGTTGAAGCTTTCTTT. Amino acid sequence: CASSYGGTGRVEAFF.

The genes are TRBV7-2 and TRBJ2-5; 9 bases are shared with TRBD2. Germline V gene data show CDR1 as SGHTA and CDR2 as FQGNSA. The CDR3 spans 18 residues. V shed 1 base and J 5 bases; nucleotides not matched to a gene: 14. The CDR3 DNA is TGTGCCAGCAGCTTAGAGGGGGGGTTAGCGGGAGCGAGGGAGACCCAGTACTTC. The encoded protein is CASSLEGGLAGARETQYF.